The 2 T cell receptor beta chains in this list originate from one sample, sequenced in a study of human T cells and chemical hapten exposure. Time point given: patch test 1, 2 weeks after DPC sensitization. Sample treatment: therapeutic diphenylcyclopropenone sensitization with weekly scalp DPC. Each CDR3 protein gets one entry after TCRdb re-called the RACE reads with MiXCR. Here the sample spans about 360,000 distinct CDR3 sequences, about 7% being singletons. The material was whole blood, obtained in connection with sensitization to the hapten diphenylcyclopropenone (DPC). Every receptor here comes from a young woman with alopecia areata. Some clones in this sample may be carry-over from other donors' samples.

This clonotype was observed at least ten times. V and J are TRBV4-1 and TRBJ2-7, with 12 bases lining up with TRBD1. The trim removed 3 bases at V and 7 bases at J, leaving 4 bases unmatched. The CDR3 is 14 amino acids. Germline assignment: CDR1 MGHRA and CDR2 YSYEKL. The CDR3 DNA is TGCGCCAGCAGCCACGGGACAGGGGGCGCGGAGCAGTACTTC. This sequence encodes CASSHGTGGAEQYF.

The rearrangement links TRBV2 to TRBJ1-4; D is unresolved. The CDR3 spans 16 residues. V lost 5 bases and J 6 bases, leaving 19 bases between the germline ends. Germline V lookup: CDR1 SNHLY, CDR2 FYNNEI. CDR3 DNA: TGTGCCAGCAGTCAACCTACAATAGTCGCCGATGAAAAACTGTTTTTT. Its translation: CASSQPTIVADEKLFF.